This T cell receptor beta chain originates from a study of prognosis after radiotherapy for stage I lung cancer. Overall study context: Radiotherapy took the form of SBRT (3 to 5 fractions) with a biologically effective dose of at least 100 Gy. After radiotherapy, distant metastases appeared in four patients at a median of around seven months, and roughly 14 patients showed no significant progression.

This clonotype was counted at least ten times. The authors amplified TCR beta CDR3 from genomic DNA using two-round multiplex PCR. Individual primers that were specific to each TRBV and TRBJ gene served in first-round PCR. TCRdb recomputed calls from the multiplex PCR reads with MiXCR, one row per CDR3 protein. The sample has under 75,000 distinct CDR3 sequences, less than 30% seen once. V was trimmed by 4 bases and J by 2 bases, leaving 15 bases between them. The CDR3 has 15 residues. In germline, CDR1 is SGDLS, CDR2 YYNGEE. The sequence was obtained from a donor over 45 with non-small cell lung cancer. The sequencing used PBMCs, collected before or after stereotactic body radiation therapy (not recorded which). The rearrangement links TRBV9 to TRBJ2-5, with D perhaps TRBD2 (6 bases). The CDR3 bases are TGTGCCAGCAGCCCCGTGGGGGGAGGACAAGAGACCCAGTACTTC. It yields the protein CASSPVGGGQETQYF.